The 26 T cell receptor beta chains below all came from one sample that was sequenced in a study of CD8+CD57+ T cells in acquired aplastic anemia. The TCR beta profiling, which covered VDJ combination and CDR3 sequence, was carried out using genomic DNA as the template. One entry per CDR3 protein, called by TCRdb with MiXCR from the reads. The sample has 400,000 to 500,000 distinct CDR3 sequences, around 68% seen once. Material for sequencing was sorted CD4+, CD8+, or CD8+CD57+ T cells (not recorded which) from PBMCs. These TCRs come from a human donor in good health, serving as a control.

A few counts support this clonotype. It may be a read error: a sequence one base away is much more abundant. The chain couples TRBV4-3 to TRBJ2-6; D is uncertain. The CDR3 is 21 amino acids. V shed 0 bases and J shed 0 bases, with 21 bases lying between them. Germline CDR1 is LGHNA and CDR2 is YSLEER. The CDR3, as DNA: TGCGCCAGCAGCCAAGATCCTTTCCCCTTTGACCCTAGCTCTGGGGCCAACGTCCTGACTTTC. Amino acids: CASSQDPFPFDPSSGANVLTF.

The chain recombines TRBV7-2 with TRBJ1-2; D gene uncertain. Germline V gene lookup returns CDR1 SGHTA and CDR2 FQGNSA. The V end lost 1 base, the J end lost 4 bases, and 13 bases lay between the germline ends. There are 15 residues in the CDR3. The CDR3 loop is CASSLDNRVLYGYTF. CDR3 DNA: TGTGCCAGCAGCTTAGACAACAGAGTACTCTATGGCTACACCTTC.

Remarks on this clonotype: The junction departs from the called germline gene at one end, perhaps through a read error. The CDR3 DNA reads TGTGCCAGCAGCTTAGCACGGACCGTACGGGATGGCAACACCTTC. Translated, it gives CASSLARTVRDGNTF. The J gene is TRBJ1-2, the V gene TRBV7-2; no firm D call. The length of the CDR3 is 15 residues. The germline V gene encodes CDR1 SGHTA and CDR2 FQGNSA.

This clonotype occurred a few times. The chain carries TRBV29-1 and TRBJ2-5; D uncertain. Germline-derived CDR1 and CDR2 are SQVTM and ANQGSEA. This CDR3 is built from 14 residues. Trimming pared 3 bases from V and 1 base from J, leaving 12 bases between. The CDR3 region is CSVEEGRIQETQYF. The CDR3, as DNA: TGCAGCGTTGAGGAAGGACGTATCCAAGAGACCCAGTACTTC.

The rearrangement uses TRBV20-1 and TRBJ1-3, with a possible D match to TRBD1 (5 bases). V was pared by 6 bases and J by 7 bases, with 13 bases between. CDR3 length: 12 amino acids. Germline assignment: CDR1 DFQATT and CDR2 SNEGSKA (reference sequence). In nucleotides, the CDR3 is TGCAGTGCCCTACTCGGGGGGAACACCATATATTTT. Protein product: CSALLGGNTIYF.

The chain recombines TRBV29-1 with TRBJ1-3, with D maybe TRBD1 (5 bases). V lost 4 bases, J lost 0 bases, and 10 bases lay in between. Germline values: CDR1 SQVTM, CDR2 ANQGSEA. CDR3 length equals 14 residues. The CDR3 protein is CSVATASSGNTIYF. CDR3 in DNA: TGCAGCGTTGCGACAGCGAGCTCTGGAAACACCATATATTTT.

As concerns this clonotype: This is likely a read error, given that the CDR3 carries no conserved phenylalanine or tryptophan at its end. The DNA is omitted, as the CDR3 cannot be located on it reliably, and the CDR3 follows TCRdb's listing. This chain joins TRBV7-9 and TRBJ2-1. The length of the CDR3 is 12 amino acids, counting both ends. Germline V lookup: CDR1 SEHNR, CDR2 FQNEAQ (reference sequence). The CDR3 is CASRDGYNEQVS.

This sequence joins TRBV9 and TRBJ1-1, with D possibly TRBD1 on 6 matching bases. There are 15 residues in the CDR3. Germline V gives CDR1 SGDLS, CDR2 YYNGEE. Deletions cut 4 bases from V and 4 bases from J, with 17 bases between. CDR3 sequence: CASSSLRGLRTEAFF. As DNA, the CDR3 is TGTGCCAGCAGCTCCCTGAGGGGGTTGCGCACTGAAGCTTTCTTT.

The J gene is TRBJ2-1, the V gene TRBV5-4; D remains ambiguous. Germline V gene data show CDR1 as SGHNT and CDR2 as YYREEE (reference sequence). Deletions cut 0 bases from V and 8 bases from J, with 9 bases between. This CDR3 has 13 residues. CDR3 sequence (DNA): TGTGCCAGCAGCTTGGAAGGAGAAGATGAGCAGTTCTTC. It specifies CASSLEGEDEQFF. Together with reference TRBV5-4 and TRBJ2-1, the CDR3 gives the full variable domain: ETGVTQSPTHLIKTRGQQVTLRCSSQSGHNTVSWYQQALGQGPQFIFQYYREEENGRGNFPPRFSGLQFPNYSSELNVNALELDDSALYLCASSLEGEDEQFFGPGTRLTVL.

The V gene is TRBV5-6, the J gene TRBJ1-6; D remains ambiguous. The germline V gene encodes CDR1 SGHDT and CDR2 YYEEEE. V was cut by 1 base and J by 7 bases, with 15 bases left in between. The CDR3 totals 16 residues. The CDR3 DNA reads TGTGCCAGCAGCTTGATGGTGGGCAGCGCAAATTCACCCCTCCACTTT. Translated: CASSLMVGSANSPLHF.

CDR3 in amino acids: CASSQDSTKGQETQYF. The CDR3 DNA is TGTGCCAGCAGCCAAGACTCGACGAAGGGCCAAGAGACCCAGTACTTC. The V gene is TRBV16, the J gene TRBJ2-5; D is unresolved. The germline V gene encodes CDR1 KGHSY and CDR2 FQNENV. V lost 2 bases to trimming and J lost 1 base, with 14 bases between them. The CDR3 spans 16 residues.

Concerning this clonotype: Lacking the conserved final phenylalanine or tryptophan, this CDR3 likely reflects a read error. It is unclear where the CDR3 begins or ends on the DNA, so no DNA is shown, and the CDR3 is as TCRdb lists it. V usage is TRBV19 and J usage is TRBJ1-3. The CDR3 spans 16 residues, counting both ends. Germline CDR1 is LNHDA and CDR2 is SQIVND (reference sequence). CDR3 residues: CASSTSQPGGGTSGRV.

CDR3 in DNA: TGCGCCAGCAGTGAGTCGGACATGTTGAATCAGCCCCAGCATTTT. Encoded protein: CASSESDMLNQPQHF. The chain joins TRBV10-2 to TRBJ1-5; D might be TRBD1 (5 bases). Trimming stripped 0 bases from V and 4 bases from J, with 10 bases between. This CDR3 spans 15 amino acids. Germline V CDR1 and CDR2: WSHSY, SAAADI.

The CDR3 DNA is TGTGCCAGCAGCTTAACGTTTGGGCGGAACAATGAGCAGCATTTT. Translated, it gives CASSLTFGRNNEQHF. The genes are TRBV7-3 and TRBJ1-5, with D hard to call. V dropped 0 bases and J dropped 13 bases, with 19 bases sitting between them. The CDR3 sequence is 15 residues long. CDR1 and CDR2 from the germline V gene are SGHTA and FQGTGA.

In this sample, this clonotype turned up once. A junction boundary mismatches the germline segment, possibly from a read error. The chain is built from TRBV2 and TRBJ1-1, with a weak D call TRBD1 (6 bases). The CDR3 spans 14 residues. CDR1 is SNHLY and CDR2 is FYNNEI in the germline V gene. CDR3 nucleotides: TGTGCCAGCAGCCAACAGGGTACCGATCAGCCCCAGCTCTTT. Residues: CASSQQGTDQPQLF.

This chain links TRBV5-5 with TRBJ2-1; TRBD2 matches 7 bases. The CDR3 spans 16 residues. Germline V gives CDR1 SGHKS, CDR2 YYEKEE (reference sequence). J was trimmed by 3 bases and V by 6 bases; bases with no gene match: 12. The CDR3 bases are TGTGCCAGCACCACTCGGGGGGTCTCCCTCTACAATGAGCAGTTCTTC. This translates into CASTTRGVSLYNEQFF.

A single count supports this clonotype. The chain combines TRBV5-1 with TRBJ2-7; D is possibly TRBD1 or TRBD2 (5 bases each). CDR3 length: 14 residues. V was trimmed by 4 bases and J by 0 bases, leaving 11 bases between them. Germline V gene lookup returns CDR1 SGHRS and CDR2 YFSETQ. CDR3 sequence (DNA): TGCGCCAGCAGCGGGGACGGAAACTCCTACGAGCAGTACTTC. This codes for CASSGDGNSYEQYF.

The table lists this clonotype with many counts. The CDR3 reads CAWSVEAVYEQYF. The CDR3 bases are TGTGCCTGGAGTGTTGAAGCAGTCTACGAGCAGTACTTC. V gene TRBV30 combines with J gene TRBJ2-7; D unclear. Trimming stripped 0 bases from V and 3 bases from J, with 9 bases between. Germline lookup yields CDR1 GTSNPN and CDR2 SVGIG (reference sequence). CDR3 length: 13 amino acids.

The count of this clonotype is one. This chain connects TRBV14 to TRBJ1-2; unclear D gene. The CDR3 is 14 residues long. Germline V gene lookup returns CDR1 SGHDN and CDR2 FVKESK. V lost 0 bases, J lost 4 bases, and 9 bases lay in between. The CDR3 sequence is CASSQDWGGYGYTF. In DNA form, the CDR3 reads TGTGCCAGCAGCCAAGACTGGGGTGGCTATGGCTACACCTTC.

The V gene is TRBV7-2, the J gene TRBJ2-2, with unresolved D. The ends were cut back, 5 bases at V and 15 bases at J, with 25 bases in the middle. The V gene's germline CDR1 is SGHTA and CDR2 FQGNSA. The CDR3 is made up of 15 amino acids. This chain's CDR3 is CASSVEATHPREVFF. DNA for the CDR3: TGTGCCAGCAGCGTGGAAGCCACGCACCCCCGAGAGGTGTTTTTT.

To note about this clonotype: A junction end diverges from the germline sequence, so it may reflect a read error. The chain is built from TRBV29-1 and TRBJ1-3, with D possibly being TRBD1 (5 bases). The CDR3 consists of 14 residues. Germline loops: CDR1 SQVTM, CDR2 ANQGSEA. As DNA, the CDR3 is TGCAGCGTTGGGGGGGTCACCTCTGGAAACACCAAATACTTT. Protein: CSVGGVTSGNTKYF.

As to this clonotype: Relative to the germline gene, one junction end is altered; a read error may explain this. CDR3 sequence: CASSSGGRLSSATNGKLFF. CDR3 nucleotide sequence: TGTGCCAGCAGCTCCGGTGGCAGACTCTCTTCTGCAACTAATGGAAAACTGTTTTTT. The V call is TRBV11-1, the J call TRBJ1-4, with no clear D. The CDR3 runs 19 residues. Germline CDR1 and CDR2: SGHAT and FQDESV (reference sequence).

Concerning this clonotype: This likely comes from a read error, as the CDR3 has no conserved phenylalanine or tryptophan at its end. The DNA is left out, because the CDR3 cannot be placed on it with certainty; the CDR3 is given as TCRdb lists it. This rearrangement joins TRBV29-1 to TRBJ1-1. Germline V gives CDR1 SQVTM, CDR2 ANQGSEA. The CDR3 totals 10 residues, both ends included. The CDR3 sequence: CSVRDTEACS.

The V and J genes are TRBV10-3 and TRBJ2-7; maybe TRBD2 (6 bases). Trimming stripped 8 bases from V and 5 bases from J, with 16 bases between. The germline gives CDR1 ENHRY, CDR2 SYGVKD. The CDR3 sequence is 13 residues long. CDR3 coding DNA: TGTGCCATCGGCTCCGGGAGACGGAACGAGCAGTACTTC. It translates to CAIGSGRRNEQYF.

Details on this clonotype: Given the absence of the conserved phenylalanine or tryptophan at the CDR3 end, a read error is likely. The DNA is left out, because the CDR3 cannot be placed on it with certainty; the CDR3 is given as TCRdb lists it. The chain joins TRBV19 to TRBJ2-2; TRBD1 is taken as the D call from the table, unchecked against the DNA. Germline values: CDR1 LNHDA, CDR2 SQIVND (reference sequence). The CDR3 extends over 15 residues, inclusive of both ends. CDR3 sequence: CASSGRIANTGELTP.

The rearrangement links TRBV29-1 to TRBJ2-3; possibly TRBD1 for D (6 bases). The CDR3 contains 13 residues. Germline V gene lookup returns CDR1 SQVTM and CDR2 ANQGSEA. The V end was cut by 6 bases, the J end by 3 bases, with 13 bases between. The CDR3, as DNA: TGCAGCGTGAACAAGGGGGAGACAGATACGCAGTATTTT. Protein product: CSVNKGETDTQYF.